This T cell receptor beta chain was recorded in a study of T cells in Graves' hyperthyroidism and ophthalmopathy. For the study at large: Before any treatment, at initial diagnosis, peripheral blood was collected.

This clonotype was recorded at least ten times. The CDR3 sequence is 14 residues long. Germline V gene sequence: CDR1 SGHTA, CDR2 FQGTGA. The trim removed 8 bases at V and 7 bases at J, leaving 8 bases unmatched. The source material, RNA transcripts, was used to amplify TCR beta CDR3 regions. TCR CDR3 underwent first-round RT-PCR with the HTBI primer set. TCRdb ran MiXCR on the multiplex PCR reads and lists one entry per CDR3 protein. The sample shows 300,000 to 450,000 distinct CDR3 sequences, roughly 14% of them seen only once. The genes are TRBV7-3 and TRBJ2-2; TRBD2 matches at 9 bases. The sample consisted of blood. The origin of this receptor is a young woman with Graves' ophthalmopathy. This CDR3 is CASQGAGGIGELFF. CDR3 sequence (DNA): TGTGCCAGCCAAGGAGCGGGGGGTATCGGGGAGCTGTTTTTT.